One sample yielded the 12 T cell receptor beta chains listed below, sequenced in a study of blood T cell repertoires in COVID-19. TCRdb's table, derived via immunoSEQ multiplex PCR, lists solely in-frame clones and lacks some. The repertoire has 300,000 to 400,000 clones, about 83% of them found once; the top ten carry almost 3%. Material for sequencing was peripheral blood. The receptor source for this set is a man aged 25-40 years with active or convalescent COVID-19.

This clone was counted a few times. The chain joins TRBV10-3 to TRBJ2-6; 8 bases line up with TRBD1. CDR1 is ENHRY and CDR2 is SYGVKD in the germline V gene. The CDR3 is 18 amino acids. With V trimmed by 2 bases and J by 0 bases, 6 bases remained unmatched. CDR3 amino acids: CAISEGGQGPSGANVLTF. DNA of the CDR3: TGTGCCATCAGTGAGGGAGGACAGGGCCCCTCTGGGGCCAACGTCCTGACTTTC.

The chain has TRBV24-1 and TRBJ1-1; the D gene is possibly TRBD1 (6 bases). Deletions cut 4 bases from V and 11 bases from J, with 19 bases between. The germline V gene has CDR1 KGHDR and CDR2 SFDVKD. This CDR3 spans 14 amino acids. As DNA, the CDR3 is TGTGCCACCAGTGACCCAGGGACACCCTTTTTTGCTTTCTTT. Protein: CATSDPGTPFFAFF.

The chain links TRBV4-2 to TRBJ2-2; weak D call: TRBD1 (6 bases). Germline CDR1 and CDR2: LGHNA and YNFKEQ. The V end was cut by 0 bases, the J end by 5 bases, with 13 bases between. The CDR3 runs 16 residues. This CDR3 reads CASSQERGRGTGELFF. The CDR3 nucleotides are TGTGCCAGCAGCCAAGAAAGGGGCAGGGGTACCGGGGAGCTGTTTTTT.

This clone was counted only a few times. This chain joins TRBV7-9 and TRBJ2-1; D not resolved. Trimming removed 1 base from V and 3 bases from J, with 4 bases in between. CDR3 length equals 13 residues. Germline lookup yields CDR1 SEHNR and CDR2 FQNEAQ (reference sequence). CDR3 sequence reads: CASSLELYNEQFF. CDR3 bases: TGTGCCAGCAGCTTAGAACTCTACAATGAGCAGTTCTTC.

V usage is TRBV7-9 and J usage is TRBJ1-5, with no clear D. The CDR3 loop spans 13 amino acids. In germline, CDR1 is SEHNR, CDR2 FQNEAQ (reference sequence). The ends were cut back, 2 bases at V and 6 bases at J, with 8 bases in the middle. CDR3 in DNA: TGTGCCAGCAGCTTAAATCCCGGTCAGCCCCAGCATTTT. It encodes CASSLNPGQPQHF.

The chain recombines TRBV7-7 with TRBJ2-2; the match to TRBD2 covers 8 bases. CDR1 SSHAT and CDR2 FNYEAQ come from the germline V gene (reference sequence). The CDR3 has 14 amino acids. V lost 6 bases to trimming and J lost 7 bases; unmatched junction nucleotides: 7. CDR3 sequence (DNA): TGTGCCAGCAGAGGAGCGGGGGATGTCGGGGAGCTGTTTTTT. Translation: CASRGAGDVGELFF.

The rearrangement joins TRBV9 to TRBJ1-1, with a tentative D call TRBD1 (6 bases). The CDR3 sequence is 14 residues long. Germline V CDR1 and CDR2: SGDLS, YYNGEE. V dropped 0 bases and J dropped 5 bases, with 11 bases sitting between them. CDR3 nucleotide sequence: TGTGCCAGCAGCGTAGAGGGGGGAGGGACTGAAGCTTTCTTT. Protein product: CASSVEGGGTEAFF.

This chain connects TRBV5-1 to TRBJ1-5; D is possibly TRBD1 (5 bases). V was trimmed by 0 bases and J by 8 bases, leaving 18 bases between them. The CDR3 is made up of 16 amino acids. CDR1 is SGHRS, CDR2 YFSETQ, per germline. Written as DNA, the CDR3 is TGCGCCAGCAGCTTGGAAGGGGAACATTTATCCGAGCCCCAGCATTTT. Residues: CASSLEGEHLSEPQHF.

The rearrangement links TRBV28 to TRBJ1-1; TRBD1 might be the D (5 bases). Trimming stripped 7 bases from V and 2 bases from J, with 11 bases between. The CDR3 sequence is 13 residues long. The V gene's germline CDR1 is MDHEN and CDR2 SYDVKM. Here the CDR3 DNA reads TGTGCCAGCATCTGGGGCCCCAACACTGAAGCTTTCTTT. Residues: CASIWGPNTEAFF.

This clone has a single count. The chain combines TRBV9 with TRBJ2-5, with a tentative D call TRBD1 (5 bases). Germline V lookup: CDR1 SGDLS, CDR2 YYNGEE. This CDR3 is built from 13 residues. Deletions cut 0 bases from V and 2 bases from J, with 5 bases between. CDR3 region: CASSVGQQETQYF. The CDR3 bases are TGTGCCAGCAGCGTAGGACAGCAAGAGACCCAGTACTTC. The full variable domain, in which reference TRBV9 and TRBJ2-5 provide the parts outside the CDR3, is DSGVTQTPKHLITATGQRVTLRCSPRSGDLSVYWYQQSLDQGLQFLIQYYNGEERAKGNILERFSAQQFPDLHSELNLSSLELGDSALYFCASSVGQQETQYFGPGTRLLVL.

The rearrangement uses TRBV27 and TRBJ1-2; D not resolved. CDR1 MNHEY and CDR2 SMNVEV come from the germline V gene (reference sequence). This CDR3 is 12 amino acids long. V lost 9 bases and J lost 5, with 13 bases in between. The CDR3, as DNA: TGTGCCAGTTCCCGGGGAGGTTATGGCTACACCTTC. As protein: CASSRGGYGYTF.

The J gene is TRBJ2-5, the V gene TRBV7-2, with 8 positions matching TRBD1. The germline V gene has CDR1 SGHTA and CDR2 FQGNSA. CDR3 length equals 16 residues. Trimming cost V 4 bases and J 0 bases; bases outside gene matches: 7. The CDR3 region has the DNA TGTGCCAGCAGCTCAACAGGGGGGTCGTACCAAGAGACCCAGTACTTC. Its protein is CASSSTGGSYQETQYF.